Reported below is one TCR beta chain. Its antigen is undetermined. The PCR ran on 60 Vbeta and 13 Jbeta primers. The repertoire was sequenced with immunoSEQ multiplex PCR; TCRdb's copy has only in-frame clones and lacks some. The sample gives some 130,000 clones, about 75% of which show up once; roughly 6.6% is in the top ten. The record originates from a study of cytomegalovirus exposure and HLA in healthy donors. The study, taken as a whole, reports: Immune exposure information available was restricted to CMV serostatus.

Sequenced sample: PBMCs. The clonotype was recovered from a man in his thirties or forties in good health and CMV-seronegative.

CDR3 amino acids: CASRSWTGRGETQYF. CDR3 DNA: TGTGCCAGCAGATCGTGGACAGGGAGAGGAGAGACCCAGTACTTC. The J gene is TRBJ2-5, the V gene TRBV28; 8 bases map to TRBD1. The CDR3 runs to 15 residues. In germline, CDR1 is MDHEN, CDR2 SYDVKM. The V and J ends lost 6 bases and 4 bases, in that order; junction bases with no gene match: 10.